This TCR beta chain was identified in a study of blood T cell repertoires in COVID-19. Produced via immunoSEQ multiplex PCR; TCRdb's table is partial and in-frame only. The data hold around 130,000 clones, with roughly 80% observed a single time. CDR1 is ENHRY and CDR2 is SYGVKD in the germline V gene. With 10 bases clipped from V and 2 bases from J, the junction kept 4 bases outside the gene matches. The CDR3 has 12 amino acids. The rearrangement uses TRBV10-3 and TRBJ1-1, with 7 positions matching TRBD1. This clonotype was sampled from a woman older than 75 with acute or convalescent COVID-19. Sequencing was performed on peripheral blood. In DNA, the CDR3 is TGTGCCACCCGGGACAGCAACACTGAAGCTTTCTTT. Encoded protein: CATRDSNTEAFF.